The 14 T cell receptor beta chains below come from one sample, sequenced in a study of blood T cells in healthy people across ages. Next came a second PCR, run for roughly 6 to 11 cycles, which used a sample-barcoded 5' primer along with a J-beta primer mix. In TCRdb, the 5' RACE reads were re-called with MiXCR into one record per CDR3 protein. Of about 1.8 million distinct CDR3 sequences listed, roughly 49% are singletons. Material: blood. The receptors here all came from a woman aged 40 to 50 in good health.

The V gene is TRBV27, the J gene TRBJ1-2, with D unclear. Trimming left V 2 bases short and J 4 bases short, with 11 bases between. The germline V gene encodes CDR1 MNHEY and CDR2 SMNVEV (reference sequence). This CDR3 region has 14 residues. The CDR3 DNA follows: TGTGCCAGCAGTTTAAGCGGGGTCGGCTATGGCTACACCTTC. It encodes CASSLSGVGYGYTF.

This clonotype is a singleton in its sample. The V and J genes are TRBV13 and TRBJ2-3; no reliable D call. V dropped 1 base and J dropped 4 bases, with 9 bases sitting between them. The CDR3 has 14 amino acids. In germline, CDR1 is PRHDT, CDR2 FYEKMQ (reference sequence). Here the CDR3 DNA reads TGTGCCAGCAGCTTAGAGAGCTCACCAGATACGCAGTATTTT. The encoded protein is CASSLESSPDTQYF.

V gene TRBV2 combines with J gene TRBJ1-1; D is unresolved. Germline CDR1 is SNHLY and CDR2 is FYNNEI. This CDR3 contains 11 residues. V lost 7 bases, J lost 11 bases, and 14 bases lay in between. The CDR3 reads CASMALGTAFF. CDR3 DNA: TGTGCCAGCATGGCACTGGGAACGGCTTTCTTT. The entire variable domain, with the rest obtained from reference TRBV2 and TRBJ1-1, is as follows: EPEVTQTPSHQVTQMGQEVILRCVPISNHLYFYWYRQILGQKVEFLVSFYNNEISEKSEIFDDQFSVERPDGSNFTLKIRSTKLEDSAMYFCASMALGTAFFGQGTRLTVV.

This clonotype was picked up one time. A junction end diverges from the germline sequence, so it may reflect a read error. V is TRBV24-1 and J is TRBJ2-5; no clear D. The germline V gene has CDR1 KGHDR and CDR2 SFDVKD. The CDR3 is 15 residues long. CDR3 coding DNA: TGTACCACCAGTGATTTCGGCAGGTACCAAGAGACCCAGTACTTC. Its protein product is CTTSDFGRYQETQYF.

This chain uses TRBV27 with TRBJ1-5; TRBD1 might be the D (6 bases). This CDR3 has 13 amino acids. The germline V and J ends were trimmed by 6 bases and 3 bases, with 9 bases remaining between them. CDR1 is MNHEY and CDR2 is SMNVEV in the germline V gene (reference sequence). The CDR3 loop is CASSYRANQPQHF. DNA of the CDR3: TGTGCCAGCAGCTACAGGGCCAATCAGCCCCAGCATTTT.

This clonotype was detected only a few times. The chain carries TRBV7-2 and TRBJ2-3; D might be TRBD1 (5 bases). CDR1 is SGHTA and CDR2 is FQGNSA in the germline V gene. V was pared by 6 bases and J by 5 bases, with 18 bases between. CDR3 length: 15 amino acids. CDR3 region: CASRWVGPSQDTQYF. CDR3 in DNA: TGTGCCAGCAGATGGGTGGGGCCGAGTCAAGATACGCAGTATTTT.

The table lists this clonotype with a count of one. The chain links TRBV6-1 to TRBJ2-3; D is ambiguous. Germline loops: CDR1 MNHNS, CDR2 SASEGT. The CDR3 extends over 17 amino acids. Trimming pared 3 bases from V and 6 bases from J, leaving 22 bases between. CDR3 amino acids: CASSDYSLVTLGDTQYF. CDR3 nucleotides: TGTGCCAGCAGTGACTATTCACTCGTAACGCTAGGGGATACGCAGTATTTT.

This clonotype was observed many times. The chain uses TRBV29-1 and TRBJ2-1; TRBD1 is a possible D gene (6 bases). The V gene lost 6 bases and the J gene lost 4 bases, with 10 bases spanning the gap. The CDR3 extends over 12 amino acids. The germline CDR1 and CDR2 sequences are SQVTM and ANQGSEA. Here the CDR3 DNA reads TGCAGCGTGGAACAGGGTTACAATGAGCAGTTCTTC. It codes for CSVEQGYNEQFF.

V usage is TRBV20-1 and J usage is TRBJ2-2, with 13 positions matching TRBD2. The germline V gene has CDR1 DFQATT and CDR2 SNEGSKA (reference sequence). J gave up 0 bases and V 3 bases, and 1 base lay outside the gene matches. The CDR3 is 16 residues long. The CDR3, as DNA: TGCAGTGCTAGGGGGACTAGCGGGACGAACACCGGGGAGCTGTTTTTT. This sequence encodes CSARGTSGTNTGELFF.

CDR3 protein: CASSRRGNSGLQETQYF. The CDR3 DNA reads as TGTGCCAGCAGCCGCCGGGGGAATAGCGGTCTTCAAGAGACCCAGTACTTC. This rearrangement joins TRBV6-6 to TRBJ2-5; D is possibly TRBD2 (6 bases). V was shortened by 6 bases and J by 2 bases, with 22 bases between the two germline ends. The germline V gene has CDR1 MNHNY and CDR2 SVGAGI (reference sequence). The CDR3 consists of 17 residues.

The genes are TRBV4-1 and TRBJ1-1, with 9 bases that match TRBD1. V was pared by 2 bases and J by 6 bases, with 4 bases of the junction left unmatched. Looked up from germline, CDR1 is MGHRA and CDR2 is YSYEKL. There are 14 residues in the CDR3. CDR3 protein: CASSQQQGAPEAFF. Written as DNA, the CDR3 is TGCGCCAGCAGCCAACAACAGGGGGCCCCTGAAGCTTTCTTT.

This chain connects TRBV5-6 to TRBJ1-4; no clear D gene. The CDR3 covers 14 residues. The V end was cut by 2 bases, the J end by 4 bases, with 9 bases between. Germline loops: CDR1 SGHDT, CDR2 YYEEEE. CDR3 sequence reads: CASSLTDFNEKLFF. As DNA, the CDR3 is TGTGCCAGCAGCTTAACAGATTTTAATGAAAAACTGTTTTTT.

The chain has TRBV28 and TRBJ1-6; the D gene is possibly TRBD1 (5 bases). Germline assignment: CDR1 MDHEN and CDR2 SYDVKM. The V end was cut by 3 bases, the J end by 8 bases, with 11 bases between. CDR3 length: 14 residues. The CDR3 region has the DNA TGTGCCAGCAGTTTGGGGCTCCCCCATTCACCCCTCCACTTT. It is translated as CASSLGLPHSPLHF.

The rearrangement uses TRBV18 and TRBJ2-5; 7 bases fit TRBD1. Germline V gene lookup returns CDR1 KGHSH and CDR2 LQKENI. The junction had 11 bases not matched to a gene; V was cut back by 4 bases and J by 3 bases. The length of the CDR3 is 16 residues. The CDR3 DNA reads TGTGCCAGCTCACTCTGGGGGTCGGGACAGAAAGAGACCCAGTACTTC. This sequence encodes CASSLWGSGQKETQYF.